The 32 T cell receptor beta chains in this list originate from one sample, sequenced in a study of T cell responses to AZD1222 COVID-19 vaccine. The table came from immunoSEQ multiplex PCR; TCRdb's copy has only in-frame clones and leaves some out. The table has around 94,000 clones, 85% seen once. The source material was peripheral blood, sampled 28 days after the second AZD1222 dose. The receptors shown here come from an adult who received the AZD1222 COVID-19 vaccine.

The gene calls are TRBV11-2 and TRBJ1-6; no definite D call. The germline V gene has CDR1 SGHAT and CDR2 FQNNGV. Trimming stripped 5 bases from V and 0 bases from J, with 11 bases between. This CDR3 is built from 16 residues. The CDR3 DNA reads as TGTGCCAGCAGCCCTACAGTGAGCTCCTATAATTCACCCCTCCACTTT. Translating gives CASSPTVSSYNSPLHF.

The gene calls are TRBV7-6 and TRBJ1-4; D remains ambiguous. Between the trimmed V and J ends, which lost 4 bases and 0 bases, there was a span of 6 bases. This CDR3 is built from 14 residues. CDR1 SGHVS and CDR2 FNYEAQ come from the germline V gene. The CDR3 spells CASSYFTTNEKLFF. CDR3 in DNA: TGTGCCAGCAGCTACTTTACAACTAATGAAAAACTGTTTTTT.

The CDR3 sequence is CASKTGGSQPQHF. DNA for the CDR3: TGTGCCAGCAAAACGGGGGGCAGTCAGCCCCAGCATTTT. V gene TRBV28 combines with J gene TRBJ1-5, with a possible D match to TRBD1 (6 bases). V dropped 7 bases and J dropped 6 bases, with 13 bases sitting between them. From germline, CDR1 is MDHEN and CDR2 SYDVKM. The CDR3 has 13 amino acids. The full variable domain, in which reference TRBV28 and TRBJ1-5 provide the parts outside the CDR3, is DVKVTQSSRYLVKRTGEKVFLECVQDMDHENMFWYRQDPGLGLRLIYFSYDVKMKEKGDIPEGYSVSREKKERFSLILESASTNQTSMYLCASKTGGSQPQHFGDGTRLSIL.

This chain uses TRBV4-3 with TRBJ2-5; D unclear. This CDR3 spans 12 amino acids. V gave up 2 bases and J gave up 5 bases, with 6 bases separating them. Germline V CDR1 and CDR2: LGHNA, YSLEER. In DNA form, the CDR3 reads TGCGCCAGCAGCCAACCTGGGGAGACCCAGTACTTC. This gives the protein CASSQPGETQYF.

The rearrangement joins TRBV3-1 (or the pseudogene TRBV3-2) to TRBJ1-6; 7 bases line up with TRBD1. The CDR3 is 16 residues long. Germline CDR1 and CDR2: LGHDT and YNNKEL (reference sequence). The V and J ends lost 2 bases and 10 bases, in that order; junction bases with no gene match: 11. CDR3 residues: CASSQSQGGKGSPLHF. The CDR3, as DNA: TGTGCCAGCAGCCAATCGCAAGGGGGCAAGGGCTCACCCCTCCACTTT.

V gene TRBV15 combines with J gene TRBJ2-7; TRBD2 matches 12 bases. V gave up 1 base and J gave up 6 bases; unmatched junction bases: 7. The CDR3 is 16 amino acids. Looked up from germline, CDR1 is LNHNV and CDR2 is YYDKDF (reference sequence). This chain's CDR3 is CATSRGSTSGSREQYF. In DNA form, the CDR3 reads TGTGCCACCAGCAGAGGGTCGACTAGCGGGAGTCGCGAGCAGTACTTC.

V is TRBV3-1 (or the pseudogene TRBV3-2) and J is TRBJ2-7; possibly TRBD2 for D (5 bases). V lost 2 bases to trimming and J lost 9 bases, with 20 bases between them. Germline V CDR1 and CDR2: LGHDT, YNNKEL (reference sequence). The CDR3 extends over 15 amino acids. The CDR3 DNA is TGTGCCAGCAGCCAATCCTCCTACGAGGGAGAAAGGCAGTACTTC. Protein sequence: CASSQSSYEGERQYF.

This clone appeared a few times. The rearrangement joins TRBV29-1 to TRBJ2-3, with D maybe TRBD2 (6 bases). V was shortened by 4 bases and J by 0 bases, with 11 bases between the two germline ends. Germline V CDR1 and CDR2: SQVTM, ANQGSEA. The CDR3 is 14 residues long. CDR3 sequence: CSVGPSGSTDTQYF. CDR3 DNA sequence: TGCAGCGTTGGCCCCAGCGGGAGCACAGATACGCAGTATTTT.

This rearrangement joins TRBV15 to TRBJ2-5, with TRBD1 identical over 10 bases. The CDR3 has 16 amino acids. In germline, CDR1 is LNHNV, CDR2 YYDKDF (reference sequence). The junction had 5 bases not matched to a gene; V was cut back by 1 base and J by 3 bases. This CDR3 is CATSRAFGTGEETQYF. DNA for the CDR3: TGTGCCACCAGCAGAGCCTTTGGGACAGGGGAAGAGACCCAGTACTTC.

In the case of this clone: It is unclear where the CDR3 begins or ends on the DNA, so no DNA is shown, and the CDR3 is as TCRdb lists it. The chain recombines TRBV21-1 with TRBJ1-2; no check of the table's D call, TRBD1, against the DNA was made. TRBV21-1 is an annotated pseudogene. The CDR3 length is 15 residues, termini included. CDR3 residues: CASSNWGQGIYGYTF.

The CDR3 sequence is CSAPAPVAQHF. In nucleotides, the CDR3 is TGCAGTGCTCCCGCCCCAGTAGCCCAGCATTTT. J is TRBJ1-5 and V is TRBV20-1; D uncertain. The length of the CDR3 is 11 residues. V shed 5 bases and J shed 11 bases, with 13 bases lying between them. Germline V gene lookup returns CDR1 DFQATT and CDR2 SNEGSKA (reference sequence).

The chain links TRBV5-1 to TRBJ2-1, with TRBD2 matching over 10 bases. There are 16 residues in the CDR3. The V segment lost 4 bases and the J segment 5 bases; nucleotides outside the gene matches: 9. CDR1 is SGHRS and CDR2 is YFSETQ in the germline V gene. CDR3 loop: CASSKILAGENNEQFF. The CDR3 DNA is TGCGCCAGCAGCAAAATCCTAGCGGGAGAGAACAATGAGCAGTTCTTC.

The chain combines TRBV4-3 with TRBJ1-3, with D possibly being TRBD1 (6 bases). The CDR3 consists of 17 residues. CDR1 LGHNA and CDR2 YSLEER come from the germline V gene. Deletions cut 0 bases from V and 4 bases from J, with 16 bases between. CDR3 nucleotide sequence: TGCGCCAGCAGCCAAGATCAAGTGCAGGGGCCGGGAAACACCATATATTTT. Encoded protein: CASSQDQVQGPGNTIYF.

CDR3 residues: CASSRVGTGAQETQYF. The CDR3 nucleotides are TGTGCCAGCAGCCGTGTTGGGACAGGGGCCCAAGAGACCCAGTACTTC. The J gene is TRBJ2-5, the V gene TRBV7-2; 10 nucleotides agree with TRBD1. Trimming took 5 bases from V and 1 from J; bases not matched to a gene: 7. Germline V gives CDR1 SGHTA, CDR2 FQGNSA. CDR3 length equals 16 residues. Together with reference TRBV7-2 and TRBJ2-5, the CDR3 gives the full variable domain: GAGVSQSPSNKVTEKGKDVELRCDPISGHTALYWYRQSLGQGLEFLIYFQGNSAPDKSGLPSDRFSAERTGGSVSTLTIQRTQQEDSAVYLCASSRVGTGAQETQYFGPGTRLLVL.

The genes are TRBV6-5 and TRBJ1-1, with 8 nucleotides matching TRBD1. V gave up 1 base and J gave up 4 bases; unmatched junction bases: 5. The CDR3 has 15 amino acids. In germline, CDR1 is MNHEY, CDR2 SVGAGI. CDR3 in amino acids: CASSYYRTGPTEAFF. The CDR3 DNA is TGTGCCAGCAGTTACTATAGGACAGGGCCCACTGAAGCTTTCTTT.

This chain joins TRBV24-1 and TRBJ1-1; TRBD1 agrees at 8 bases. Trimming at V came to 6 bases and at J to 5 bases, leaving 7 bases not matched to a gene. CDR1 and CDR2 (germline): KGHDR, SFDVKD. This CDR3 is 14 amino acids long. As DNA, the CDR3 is TGTGCCACCAGTTCTGGACAGGGTTATACTGAAGCTTTCTTT. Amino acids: CATSSGQGYTEAFF.

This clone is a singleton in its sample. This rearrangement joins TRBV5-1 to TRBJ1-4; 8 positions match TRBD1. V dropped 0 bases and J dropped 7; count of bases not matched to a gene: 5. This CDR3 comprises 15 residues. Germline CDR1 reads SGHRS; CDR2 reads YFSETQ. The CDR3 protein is CASSLDGTGGEKLFF. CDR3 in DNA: TGCGCCAGCAGCTTGGATGGGACAGGTGGTGAAAAACTGTTTTTT.

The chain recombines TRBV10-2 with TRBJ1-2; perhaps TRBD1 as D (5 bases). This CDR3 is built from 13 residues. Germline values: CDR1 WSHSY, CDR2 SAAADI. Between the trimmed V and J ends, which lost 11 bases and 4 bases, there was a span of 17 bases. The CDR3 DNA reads TGCGCCGTTAAGGGTCGGGGACCCTATGGCTACACCTTC. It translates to CAVKGRGPYGYTF.

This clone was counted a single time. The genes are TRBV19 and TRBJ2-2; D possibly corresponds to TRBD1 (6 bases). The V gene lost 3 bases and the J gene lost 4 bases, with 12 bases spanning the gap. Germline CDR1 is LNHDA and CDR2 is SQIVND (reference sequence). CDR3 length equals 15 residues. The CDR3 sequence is CASSISWGRTGELFF. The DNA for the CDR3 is TGTGCCAGTAGTATTAGCTGGGGGCGCACCGGGGAGCTGTTTTTT.

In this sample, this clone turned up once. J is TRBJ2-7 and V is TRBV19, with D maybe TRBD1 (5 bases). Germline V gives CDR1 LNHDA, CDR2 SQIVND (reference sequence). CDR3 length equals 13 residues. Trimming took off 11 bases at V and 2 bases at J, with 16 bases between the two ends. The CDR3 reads CASTGGRAYEQYF. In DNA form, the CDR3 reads TGTGCCTCGACGGGTGGCAGGGCCTACGAGCAGTACTTC.

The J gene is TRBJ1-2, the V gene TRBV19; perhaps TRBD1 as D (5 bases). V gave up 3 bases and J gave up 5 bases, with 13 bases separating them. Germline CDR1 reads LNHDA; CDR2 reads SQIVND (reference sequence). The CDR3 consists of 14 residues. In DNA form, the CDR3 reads TGTGCCAGTAGTATGTCGGGGCAGGTTTATGGCTACACCTTC. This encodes CASSMSGQVYGYTF.

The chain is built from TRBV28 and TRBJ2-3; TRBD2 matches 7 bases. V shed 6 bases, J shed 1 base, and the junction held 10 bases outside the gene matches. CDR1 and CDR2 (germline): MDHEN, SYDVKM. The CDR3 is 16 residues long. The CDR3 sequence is CASRPSGTYRTDTQYF. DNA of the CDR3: TGTGCCAGCAGACCCAGCGGGACTTACCGCACAGATACGCAGTATTTT.

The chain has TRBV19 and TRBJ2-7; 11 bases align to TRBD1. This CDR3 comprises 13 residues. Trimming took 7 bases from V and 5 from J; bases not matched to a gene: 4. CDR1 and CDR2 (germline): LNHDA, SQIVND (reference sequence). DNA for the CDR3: TGTGCCAGTACAAGGACAGGGGGCAACGAGCAGTACTTC. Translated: CASTRTGGNEQYF.

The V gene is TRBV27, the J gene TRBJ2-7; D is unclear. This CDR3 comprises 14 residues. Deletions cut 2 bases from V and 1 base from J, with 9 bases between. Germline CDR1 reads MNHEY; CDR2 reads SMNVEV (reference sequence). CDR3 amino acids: CASSLSRKSYEQYF. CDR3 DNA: TGTGCCAGCAGTTTAAGCCGAAAATCCTACGAGCAGTACTTC.

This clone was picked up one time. The CDR3 DNA reads as TGTGCCAGTAGTATGACAGCTGTCGGAGGTGGCTACACCTTC. Protein sequence: CASSMTAVGGGYTF. The V call is TRBV19, the J call TRBJ1-2; D is possibly TRBD1 (5 bases). CDR1 and CDR2 from the germline V gene are LNHDA and SQIVND (reference sequence). The CDR3 loop spans 14 amino acids. V lost 3 bases, J lost 7 bases, and 15 bases lay in between.

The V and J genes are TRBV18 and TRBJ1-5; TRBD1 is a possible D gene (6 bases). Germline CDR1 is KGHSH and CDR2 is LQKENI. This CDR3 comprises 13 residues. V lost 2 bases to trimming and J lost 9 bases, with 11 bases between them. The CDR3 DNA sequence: TGTGCCAGCTCACCAGGGGGCGAAGGGCCCCAGCATTTT. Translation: CASSPGGEGPQHF.

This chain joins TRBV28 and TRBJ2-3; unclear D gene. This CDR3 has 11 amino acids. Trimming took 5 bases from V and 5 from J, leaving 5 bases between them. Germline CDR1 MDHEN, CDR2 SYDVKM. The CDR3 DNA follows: TGTGCCAGCAGTGTAATAGATACGCAGTATTTT. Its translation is CASSVIDTQYF.

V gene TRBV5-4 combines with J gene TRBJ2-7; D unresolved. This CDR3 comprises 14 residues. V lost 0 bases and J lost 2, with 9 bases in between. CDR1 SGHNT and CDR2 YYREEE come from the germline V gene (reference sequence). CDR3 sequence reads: CASSLARAPYEQYF. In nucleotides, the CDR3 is TGTGCCAGCAGCTTGGCCCGGGCTCCCTACGAGCAGTACTTC.

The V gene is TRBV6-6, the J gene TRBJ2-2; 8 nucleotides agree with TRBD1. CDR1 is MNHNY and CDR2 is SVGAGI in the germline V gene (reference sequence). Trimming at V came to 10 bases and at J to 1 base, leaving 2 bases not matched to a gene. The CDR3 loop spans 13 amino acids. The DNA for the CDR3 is TGTGCCATCACAGGGGGGAACACCGGGGAGCTGTTTTTT. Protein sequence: CAITGGNTGELFF.

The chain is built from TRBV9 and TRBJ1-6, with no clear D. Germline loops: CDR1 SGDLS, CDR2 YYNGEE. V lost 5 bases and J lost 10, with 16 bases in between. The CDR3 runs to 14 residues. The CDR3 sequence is CASSLTVLGSPLHF. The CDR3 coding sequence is TGTGCCAGCAGTCTGACGGTACTTGGGTCACCCCTCCACTTT.

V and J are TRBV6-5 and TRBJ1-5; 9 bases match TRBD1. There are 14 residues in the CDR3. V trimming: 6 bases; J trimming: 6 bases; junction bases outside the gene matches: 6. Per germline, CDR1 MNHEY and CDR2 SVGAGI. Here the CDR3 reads CASSIGQGSQPQHF. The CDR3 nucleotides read TGTGCCAGCAGCATCGGACAGGGGAGTCAGCCCCAGCATTTT.

CDR3 sequence: CASSQSPGGPNTEAFF. The CDR3 nucleotides read TGTGCCAGCAGCCAATCACCAGGGGGCCCGAACACTGAAGCTTTCTTT. The chain is built from TRBV3-1 (or the pseudogene TRBV3-2) and TRBJ1-1, with TRBD1 identical over 8 bases. The CDR3 has 16 residues. V trimming: 2 bases; J trimming: 1 base; junction bases outside the gene matches: 6. CDR1 and CDR2 from the germline V gene are LGHDT and YNNKEL (reference sequence).